The clone carrying this T cell receptor beta chain has just a few counts. This sample is drawn from a study of T cells in Graves' hyperthyroidism and ophthalmopathy. The sample of blood was obtained at first hyperthyroidism diagnosis (before any ophthalmopathy symptoms). PBMCs stemmed from less than 13 ml fresh peripheral blood. Using RNA transcripts as the source, TCR beta CDR3 regions were amplified. The primer set for the first-round RT-PCR of the TCR CDR3 was HTBI. TCRdb reanalysed the multiplex PCR reads using MiXCR and keeps one entry per CDR3 protein. The sample holds about 250,000 distinct CDR3 sequences, 12% to 15% seen once. The sequenced sample consisted of blood. The clonotype originates from a woman aged 45-60 years with Graves' hyperthyroidism that later progressed to Graves' ophthalmopathy.

This CDR3 is CASRERGTGNTIYF. The CDR3, as DNA: TGTGCCAGCAGAGAAAGGGGGACTGGAAACACCATATATTTT. The genes are TRBV28 and TRBJ1-3; possibly TRBD1 for D (6 bases). CDR3 size: 14 residues. Trimming shortened V by 6 bases and J by 2 bases, and 11 bases separated the two germline ends. Germline CDR1 is MDHEN and CDR2 is SYDVKM.